Presented here are 18 T cell receptor beta chains from one specimen sequenced in a study of blood T cells in healthy people across ages. A second PCR, run for roughly 7 to 12 cycles, used a sample-barcoded 5' primer plus a J-beta primer mix. Using its own MiXCR run on the 5' RACE reads, TCRdb lists one record per CDR3 protein. The sample has 1 million to 1.2 million distinct CDR3 sequences, 35% to 40% seen once. Sequencing input: blood. The source is a man in his late teens or twenties in good health.

The chain uses TRBV2 and TRBJ2-2; D not certain. Between the trimmed V and J ends, which lost 6 bases and 4 bases, there was a span of 21 bases. The CDR3 has 17 residues. CDR1 is SNHLY and CDR2 is FYNNEI in the germline V gene. DNA for the CDR3: TGTGCCAGCAGGGAATTAGACCTATCAAGTCTCACCGGGGAGCTGTTTTTT. Translated, it gives CASRELDLSSLTGELFF.

This chain connects TRBV12-3 or TRBV12-4 to TRBJ2-7; 14 positions match TRBD2. This CDR3 region has 18 residues. The ends lost 5 bases at V and 0 bases at J; junction bases unmatched: 9. The DNA of the CDR3 is TGTGCCAGCAGTGCCGGACTAGCGGGGGGTTTTTCCTCCTACGAGCAGTACTTC. Amino acids: CASSAGLAGGFSSYEQYF.

This clonotype has more than one count but fewer than ten. The gene calls are TRBV12-3 or TRBV12-4 and TRBJ1-5, with TRBD1 matching over 9 bases. V trimming: 6 bases; J trimming: 3 bases; junction bases outside the gene matches: 6. The CDR3 loop spans 15 amino acids. This chain's CDR3 is CASSQQGAANQPQHF. DNA of the CDR3: TGTGCCAGCAGCCAACAGGGGGCGGCCAATCAGCCCCAGCATTTT.

This clonotype was recorded a few times. V gene TRBV7-8 combines with J gene TRBJ2-3, with TRBD2 identical over 7 bases. There are 16 residues in the CDR3. V shed 1 base, J shed 2 bases, and the junction held 6 bases outside the gene matches. Germline V CDR1 and CDR2: SGHVS, FQNEAQ. CDR3 in DNA: TGTGCCAGCAGCTTAGTTGGGCGGGGGTTCACAGATACGCAGTATTTT. Translated: CASSLVGRGFTDTQYF.

V is TRBV20-1 and J is TRBJ1-6, with D possibly being TRBD1 (6 bases). CDR3 length equals 16 residues. The V and J ends lost 0 bases and 2 bases respectively, with 11 bases between them. Germline V gives CDR1 DFQATT, CDR2 SNEGSKA (reference sequence). CDR3 coding DNA: TGCAGTGCTAGAGACCCCACAGGGCCCTATAATTCACCCCTCCACTTT. Protein: CSARDPTGPYNSPLHF.

The rearrangement uses TRBV9 and TRBJ2-3; 10 nucleotides line up with TRBD2. Losses at the gene ends were 4 bases for V and 0 bases for J; bases not matched to a gene: 5. The CDR3 runs to 16 residues. Germline V gives CDR1 SGDLS, CDR2 YYNGEE. CDR3 amino acids: CASSNPLAGSTDTQYF. In DNA, the CDR3 is TGTGCCAGCAGCAACCCACTAGCGGGGAGCACAGATACGCAGTATTTT. The variable domain in full, with the rest retrieved from reference TRBV9 and TRBJ2-3, is DSGVTQTPKHLITATGQRVTLRCSPRSGDLSVYWYQQSLDQGLQFLIQYYNGEERAKGNILERFSAQQFPDLHSELNLSSLELGDSALYFCASSNPLAGSTDTQYFGPGTRLTVL.

V is TRBV29-1 and J is TRBJ2-5; D is uncertain. CDR3 size: 12 residues. Trimming pared 6 bases from V and 11 bases from J, leaving 19 bases between. The germline gives CDR1 SQVTM, CDR2 ANQGSEA. CDR3 bases: TGCAGCGTCGCGATTAGGTGGGATGAGCAGTACTTC. Encoded protein: CSVAIRWDEQYF.

The gene calls are TRBV5-1 and TRBJ2-2, with D possibly being TRBD2 (7 bases). The CDR3 sequence is 16 residues long. Germline V lookup: CDR1 SGHRS, CDR2 YFSETQ. V dropped 4 bases and J dropped 4 bases, with 17 bases sitting between them. The CDR3 spells CASSLLPAGATGELFF. As DNA, the CDR3 is TGCGCCAGCAGCCTACTACCGGCGGGGGCCACCGGGGAGCTGTTTTTT. Filled out from reference TRBV5-1 and TRBJ2-2, the complete variable domain reads KAGVTQTPRYLIKTRGQQVTLSCSPISGHRSVSWYQQTPGQGLQFLFEYFSETQRNKGNFPGRFSGRQFSNSRSEMNVSTLELGDSALYLCASSLLPAGATGELFFGEGSRLTVL.

J is TRBJ2-7 and V is TRBV20-1; 10 nucleotides agree with TRBD2. J was trimmed by 7 bases and V by 2 bases; bases with no gene match: 8. The CDR3 covers 14 residues. Germline loops: CDR1 DFQATT, CDR2 SNEGSKA (reference sequence). Written as DNA, the CDR3 is TGCAGTGCTAGAAGCCTAGCGGGGGTCAATGAGCAGTACTTC. This sequence encodes CSARSLAGVNEQYF.

The J gene is TRBJ1-1, the V gene TRBV20-1, with unresolved D. Germline CDR1 and CDR2: DFQATT and SNEGSKA (reference sequence). V lost 6 bases and J 4 bases, leaving 15 bases between the germline ends. This CDR3 contains 13 residues. The CDR3 spells CSAQGPATTEAFF. CDR3 nucleotide sequence: TGCAGTGCACAAGGTCCGGCGACCACTGAAGCTTTCTTT.

Note on this clonotype: The missing conserved phenylalanine or tryptophan at the end of this CDR3 makes a read error likely. The gene calls are TRBV5-1 and TRBJ1-2, with 11 bases that match TRBD1. The CDR3 has 13 amino acids. Per germline, CDR1 SGHRS and CDR2 YFSETQ. The ends lost 6 bases at V and 6 bases at J; junction bases unmatched: 4. The CDR3 sequence is CASTRDRGDGYTL. The CDR3 DNA follows: TGCGCCAGCACCCGGGACAGGGGGGATGGCTACACCTTG.

J is TRBJ1-1 and V is TRBV4-3, with D possibly matching TRBD1 (6 bases). Germline V gene lookup returns CDR1 LGHNA and CDR2 YSLEER. Trimming cost V 2 bases and J 6 bases, with 10 bases left between them. The CDR3 is 13 residues long. The DNA of the CDR3 is TGCGCCAGCAGCCAAAGACACAGGGCTGAAGCTTTCTTT. Protein: CASSQRHRAEAFF.

Regarding this clonotype: It may be a read error: a sequence one base away is much more abundant. V is TRBV5-1 and J is TRBJ1-1; D may be TRBD1 (6 bases). Germline values: CDR1 SGHRS, CDR2 YFSETQ. The CDR3 is 13 amino acids. The V gene lost 7 bases and the J gene lost 2 bases, with 12 bases spanning the gap. The CDR3 loop is CASGGGGNTEAFF. The CDR3 DNA reads as TGCGCCAGCGGAGGGGGAGGCAACACTGAAGCTTTCTTT.

This clonotype was counted only a few times. The chain carries TRBV29-1 and TRBJ2-7, with unresolved D. In germline, CDR1 is SQVTM, CDR2 ANQGSEA. The CDR3 runs to 13 residues. The V end lost 0 bases, the J end lost 0 bases, and 6 bases lay between the germline ends. CDR3 residues: CSVEDPYSYEQYF. In DNA form, the CDR3 reads TGCAGCGTTGAAGATCCGTACTCCTACGAGCAGTACTTC.

The chain combines TRBV20-1 with TRBJ2-7; TRBD1 is a possible D gene (6 bases). Germline loops: CDR1 DFQATT, CDR2 SNEGSKA (reference sequence). The V gene lost 7 bases and the J gene lost 0 bases, with 16 bases spanning the gap. This CDR3 is built from 14 residues. The CDR3 here is CSVNDRSLSYEQYF. CDR3 in DNA: TGCAGTGTTAACGACAGGTCGCTCTCCTACGAGCAGTACTTC.

Ten or more counts support this clonotype. The rearrangement uses TRBV29-1 and TRBJ2-7, with D possibly matching TRBD1 (6 bases). There are 12 residues in the CDR3. Germline V gene sequence: CDR1 SQVTM, CDR2 ANQGSEA. V lost 6 bases and J 3 bases, leaving 12 bases between the germline ends. CDR3 in DNA: TGCAGCGTCGGACAGAGCTACTACGAGCAGTACTTC. Amino acid sequence: CSVGQSYYEQYF.

This clonotype was seen a few times. The chain joins TRBV7-2 to TRBJ2-4; D ambiguous. Germline CDR1 is SGHTA and CDR2 is FQGNSA. There are 15 residues in the CDR3. V gave up 5 bases and J gave up 0 bases, with 11 bases separating them. CDR3 bases: TGTGCCAGCAGCGACCGTGTGGGAGCCAAAAACATTCAGTACTTC. Its translation is CASSDRVGAKNIQYF.

For this clonotype: The DNA is omitted, as the CDR3 cannot be located on it reliably, and the CDR3 follows TCRdb's listing. The chain combines TRBV12-3 or TRBV12-4 with TRBJ1-6; TRBD1 is the table's D call and was not checked against the DNA. Inclusive of both ends, the CDR3 amounts to 16 amino acids. CDR3 protein: CASSPVGQGNNSPPHF.